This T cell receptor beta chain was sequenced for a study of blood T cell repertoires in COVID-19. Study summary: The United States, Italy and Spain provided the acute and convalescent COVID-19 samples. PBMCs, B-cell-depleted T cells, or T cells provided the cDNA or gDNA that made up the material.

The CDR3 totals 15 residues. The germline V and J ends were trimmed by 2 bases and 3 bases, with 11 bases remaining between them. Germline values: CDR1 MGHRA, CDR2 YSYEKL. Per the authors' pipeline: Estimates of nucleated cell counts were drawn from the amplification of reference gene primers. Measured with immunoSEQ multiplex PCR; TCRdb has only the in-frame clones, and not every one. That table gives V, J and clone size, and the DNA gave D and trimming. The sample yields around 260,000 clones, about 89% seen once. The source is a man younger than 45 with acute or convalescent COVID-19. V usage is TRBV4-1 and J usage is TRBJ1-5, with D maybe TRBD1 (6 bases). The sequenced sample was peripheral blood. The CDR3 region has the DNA TGCGCCAGCAGCCAACCAGGACAGCTCAATCAGCCCCAGCATTTT. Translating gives CASSQPGQLNQPQHF.